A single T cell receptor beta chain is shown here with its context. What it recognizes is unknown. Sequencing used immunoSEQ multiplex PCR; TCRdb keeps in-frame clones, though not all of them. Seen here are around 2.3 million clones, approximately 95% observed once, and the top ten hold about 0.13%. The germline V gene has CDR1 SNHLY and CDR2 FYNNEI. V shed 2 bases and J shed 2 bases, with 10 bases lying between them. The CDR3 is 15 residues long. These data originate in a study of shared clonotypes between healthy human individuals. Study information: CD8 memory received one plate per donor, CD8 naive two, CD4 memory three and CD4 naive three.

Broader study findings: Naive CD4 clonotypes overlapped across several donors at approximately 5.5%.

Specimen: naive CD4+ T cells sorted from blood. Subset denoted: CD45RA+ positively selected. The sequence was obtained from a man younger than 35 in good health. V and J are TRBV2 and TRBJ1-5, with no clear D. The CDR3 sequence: CASSERGHGNQPQHF. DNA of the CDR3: TGTGCCAGCAGTGAACGTGGGCATGGCAATCAGCCCCAGCATTTT.